These 30 T cell receptor beta chains share one sample of origin, sequenced in a study of cytomegalovirus exposure and HLA in healthy donors. PCR employed 60 Vbeta and 13 Jbeta primers. Here immunoSEQ multiplex PCR was the method, and the copy in TCRdb shows in-frame clones only, minus some. The data contain some 190,000 clones, about 77% of them singletons. The sample taken for sequencing was PBMCs. The receptors here all came from a man aged 25 to 40 in good health and CMV-seropositive.

This clone appeared once. This chain uses TRBV2 with TRBJ2-2; D not certain. The CDR3 has 15 amino acids. Germline V gene data show CDR1 as SNHLY and CDR2 as FYNNEI. The V and J ends lost 4 bases and 2 bases respectively, with 11 bases between them. The CDR3 is CASSGRPPNTGELFF. CDR3 DNA: TGTGCCAGCAGTGGGCGGCCTCCTAACACCGGGGAGCTGTTTTTT.

The V and J genes are TRBV30 and TRBJ1-2; D is uncertain. This CDR3 comprises 11 residues. V lost 2 bases and J 6 bases, leaving 7 bases between the germline ends. Germline V lookup: CDR1 GTSNPN, CDR2 SVGIG (reference sequence). CDR3 amino acids: CAWSWGDGYTF. CDR3 sequence (DNA): TGTGCCTGGAGTTGGGGAGATGGCTACACCTTC.

The chain employs TRBV10-3 and TRBJ1-2; 9 bases are shared with TRBD1. CDR3 length: 15 residues. After removal of 8 bases from V and 0 bases from J, the junction contained 7 bases not matched to a gene. Germline-derived CDR1 and CDR2 are ENHRY and SYGVKD. In DNA, the CDR3 is TGTGCCATCCGGACAGGGGTTGAGACTAACTATGGCTACACCTTC. Its translation is CAIRTGVETNYGYTF.

This clone has only a few counts. The chain uses TRBV19 and TRBJ1-1; D is perhaps TRBD1 (5 bases). The CDR3 covers 15 residues. Germline CDR1 and CDR2: LNHDA and SQIVND (reference sequence). The V gene lost 7 bases and the J gene lost 3 bases, with 18 bases spanning the gap. In DNA form, the CDR3 reads TGTGCCAGTAAAGATTGGGGCCCGAAGGACACTGAAGCTTTCTTT. This sequence encodes CASKDWGPKDTEAFF. The variable domain in full, with the rest retrieved from reference TRBV19 and TRBJ1-1, is DGGITQSPKYLFRKEGQNVTLSCEQNLNHDAMYWYRQDPGQGLRLIYYSQIVNDFQKGDIAEGYSVSREKKESFPLTVTSAQKNPTAFYLCASKDWGPKDTEAFFGQGTRLTVV.

The chain is built from TRBV30 and TRBJ2-7; maybe TRBD2 (6 bases). The CDR3 is 11 residues long. From germline, CDR1 is GTSNPN and CDR2 SVGIG (reference sequence). Trimming took 5 bases from V and 6 from J, leaving 11 bases between them. The CDR3, as DNA: TGTGCCTGGTCCGACGGGGGCGAGCAGTACTTC. This translates into CAWSDGGEQYF.

V gene TRBV19 combines with J gene TRBJ2-7; 8 bases agree with TRBD2. Unmatched junction bases numbered 9, after V lost 6 bases and J lost 5 bases. CDR3 length: 14 amino acids. CDR1 is LNHDA, CDR2 SQIVND, per germline (reference sequence). Here the CDR3 DNA reads TGTGCCAGTAGCCCTGGGCGGGAGGTCGACGAGCAGTACTTC. This gives the protein CASSPGREVDEQYF.

This clone was detected once. This chain links TRBV2 with TRBJ2-1; D uncertain. V was trimmed by 7 bases and J by 9 bases, leaving 7 bases between them. This CDR3 contains 10 residues. Germline V gene sequence: CDR1 SNHLY, CDR2 FYNNEI. In DNA form, the CDR3 reads TGTGCCAGCAAGGAGAGTGAGCAGTTCTTC. It encodes CASKESEQFF.

This rearrangement joins TRBV19 to TRBJ1-4, with D unresolved. The CDR3 spans 14 residues. V lost 6 bases, J lost 0 bases, and 8 bases lay in between. Looked up from germline, CDR1 is LNHDA and CDR2 is SQIVND (reference sequence). This CDR3 is CASRRTATNEKLFF. CDR3 DNA: TGTGCCAGTAGAAGGACTGCAACTAATGAAAAACTGTTTTTT.

This clone was seen just once. V usage is TRBV15 and J usage is TRBJ1-2, with 10 bases that match TRBD1. Germline-derived CDR1 and CDR2 are LNHNV and YYDKDF (reference sequence). This CDR3 spans 17 amino acids. V lost 0 bases, J lost 4 bases, and 8 bases stayed unmatched. The chain's CDR3 is CATSRDRDRGFSYGYTF. CDR3 nucleotide sequence: TGTGCCACCAGCAGAGACCGGGACAGGGGATTTTCCTATGGCTACACCTTC. The full variable domain, completed using reference TRBV15 and TRBJ1-2, is DAMVIQNPRYQVTQFGKPVTLSCSQTLNHNVMYWYQQKSSQAPKLLFHYYDKDFNNEADTPDNFQSRRPNTSFCFLDIRSPGLGDTAMYLCATSRDRDRGFSYGYTFGSGTRLTVV.

A single count supports this clone. V and J are TRBV9 and TRBJ2-5; 8 nucleotides line up with TRBD1. Trimming removed 3 bases from V and 1 base from J; junction bases left unmatched: 2. Germline CDR1 is SGDLS and CDR2 is YYNGEE. The CDR3 contains 14 residues. In nucleotides, the CDR3 is TGTGCCAGCAGCGCTGGACAGGGCCAAGAGACCCAGTACTTC. Amino acids: CASSAGQGQETQYF. The whole variable domain, remainder taken from reference TRBV9 and TRBJ2-5, is DSGVTQTPKHLITATGQRVTLRCSPRSGDLSVYWYQQSLDQGLQFLIQYYNGEERAKGNILERFSAQQFPDLHSELNLSSLELGDSALYFCASSAGQGQETQYFGPGTRLLVL.

This chain joins TRBV7-3 and TRBJ2-1, with D possibly matching TRBD2 (6 bases). Between the trimmed V and J ends, which lost 5 bases and 4 bases, there was a span of 18 bases. The germline CDR1 and CDR2 sequences are SGHTA and FQGTGA. The CDR3 consists of 16 residues. CDR3 coding DNA: TGTGCCAGCAGCCCCCAAAGGGGAGCGGGTTACAATGAGCAGTTCTTC. Its protein is CASSPQRGAGYNEQFF.

The J gene is TRBJ2-1, the V gene TRBV4-3; 11 bases match TRBD2. Germline lookup yields CDR1 LGHNA and CDR2 YSLEER. CDR3 length: 17 residues. The V gene end was trimmed by 4 bases and the J gene end by 9 bases; junction bases not matched to a gene: 14. Here the CDR3 DNA reads TGCGCCAGCAGCCGCTCGGGAGTAGCGGGGGGGCGCGTTGAGCAGTTCTTC. Its translation: CASSRSGVAGGRVEQFF.

As regards this clone: Other DNA sequences in this sample translate to the same CDR3. The CDR3, as DNA: TGTGCCAGTAGCCCCCGGGAAAGCCCCTACGAGCAGTACTTC. This gives the protein CASSPRESPYEQYF. The chain recombines TRBV7-9 with TRBJ2-7; D may be TRBD2 (5 bases). The CDR3 covers 14 residues. The V end was cut by 9 bases, the J end by 2 bases, with 17 bases between. Germline V gene data show CDR1 as SEHNR and CDR2 as FQNEAQ (reference sequence).

The chain combines TRBV6-5 with TRBJ1-3; 11 nucleotides agree with TRBD1. Trimming cost V 4 bases and J 2 bases; bases outside gene matches: 4. The CDR3 contains 16 residues. Looked up from germline, CDR1 is MNHEY and CDR2 is SVGAGI. In nucleotides, the CDR3 is TGTGCCAGCAGTTTAGGACAGGGGGCGGCTGGAAACACCATATATTTT. Translation gives CASSLGQGAAGNTIYF.

This rearrangement joins TRBV19 to TRBJ1-2; TRBD1 matches 8 bases. The germline V gene encodes CDR1 LNHDA and CDR2 SQIVND (reference sequence). This CDR3 region has 18 residues. After removal of 4 bases from V and 0 bases from J, the junction contained 13 bases not matched to a gene. CDR3 DNA: TGTGCCAGTAGTACCAGTTTACCGGGACAGGTTTCTAACTATGGCTACACCTTC. Its translation: CASSTSLPGQVSNYGYTF.

The V call is TRBV4-3, the J call TRBJ1-2; D not resolved. From germline, CDR1 is LGHNA and CDR2 YSLEER. With 0 bases removed from V and 6 bases from J, the gap between germline ends came to 14 bases. There are 15 residues in the CDR3. The CDR3 coding sequence is TGCGCCAGCAGCCAAGATCCCTTAGCCAGAGATGGCTACACCTTC. As protein: CASSQDPLARDGYTF.

The V gene is TRBV5-1, the J gene TRBJ1-3; 7 bases fit TRBD1. The germline gives CDR1 SGHRS, CDR2 YFSETQ. J gave up 3 bases and V 0 bases, and 3 bases lay outside the gene matches. This CDR3 comprises 15 residues. CDR3 region: CASSLEGGFGNTIYF. The CDR3, as DNA: TGCGCCAGCAGCTTGGAAGGGGGCTTTGGAAACACCATATATTTT.

The chain joins TRBV4-2 to TRBJ1-2; 8 nucleotides agree with TRBD1. V lost 4 bases to trimming and J lost 2 bases; unmatched junction nucleotides: 6. The germline gives CDR1 LGHNA, CDR2 YNFKEQ. The CDR3 is 15 amino acids. CDR3 region: CASSPTGQENYGYTF. In DNA form, the CDR3 reads TGTGCCAGCAGCCCCACGGGACAGGAAAACTATGGCTACACCTTC.

The chain links TRBV19 to TRBJ1-2; 7 bases fit TRBD1. The CDR3 extends over 14 amino acids. With V trimmed by 2 bases and J by 8 bases, 8 bases remained unmatched. Germline CDR1 LNHDA, CDR2 SQIVND (reference sequence). Here the CDR3 reads CASSIQGGAGGYTF. As DNA, the CDR3 is TGTGCCAGTAGTATACAAGGGGGCGCGGGCGGCTACACCTTC.

The chain joins TRBV28 to TRBJ1-1; D is undetermined. The germline gives CDR1 MDHEN, CDR2 SYDVKM. The V end lost 3 bases, the J end lost 4 bases, and 6 bases lay between the germline ends. CDR3 length: 12 amino acids. The CDR3 nucleotides read TGTGCCAGCAGTTTTGCCGGCACTGAAGCTTTCTTT. This encodes CASSFAGTEAFF. Drawing the rest from reference TRBV28 and TRBJ1-1, the complete variable domain is DVKVTQSSRYLVKRTGEKVFLECVQDMDHENMFWYRQDPGLGLRLIYFSYDVKMKEKGDIPEGYSVSREKKERFSLILESASTNQTSMYLCASSFAGTEAFFGQGTRLTVV.

This chain joins TRBV6-5 and TRBJ2-7; 8 positions agree with TRBD1. Germline lookup yields CDR1 MNHEY and CDR2 SVGAGI. The junction had 10 bases not matched to a gene; V was cut back by 0 bases and J by 9 bases. The CDR3 spans 15 residues. CDR3 nucleotides: TGTGCCAGCAGTTACTCCCCGGACAGGGCTGCTTGGCAGTACTTC. Amino acids: CASSYSPDRAAWQYF.

The rearrangement links TRBV20-1 to TRBJ2-7; 7 nucleotides agree with TRBD1. J was trimmed by 5 bases and V by 7 bases; bases with no gene match: 5. CDR1 is DFQATT and CDR2 is SNEGSKA in the germline V gene (reference sequence). This CDR3 region has 11 residues. This CDR3 is CSVRGKNEQYF. CDR3 in DNA: TGCAGTGTCAGGGGGAAGAACGAGCAGTACTTC.

This chain connects TRBV7-9 to TRBJ1-4; TRBD1 agrees at 10 bases. V shed 5 bases and J 3 bases; nucleotides not matched to a gene: 6. This CDR3 has 16 amino acids. Germline V lookup: CDR1 SEHNR, CDR2 FQNEAQ (reference sequence). As DNA, the CDR3 is TGTGCCAGCAGCACGGGACAGGGGTTCCCTAATGAAAAACTGTTTTTT. This gives the protein CASSTGQGFPNEKLFF.

Regarding this clone: The junction shows a germline mismatch at one end, possibly a read error. This sequence joins TRBV4-2 and TRBJ1-3; D is perhaps TRBD1 (6 bases). The CDR3 contains 12 residues. CDR1 LGHNA and CDR2 YNFKEQ come from the germline V gene. CDR3 coding DNA: TGTGCCAGCAGCGGCCGTAGGACAGACTTGGATTTT. It yields the protein CASSGRRTDLDF.

The chain joins TRBV5-5 to TRBJ1-1; D is undetermined. In germline, CDR1 is SGHKS, CDR2 YYEKEE (reference sequence). The ends were cut back, 1 base at V and 2 bases at J, with 9 bases in the middle. There are 14 residues in the CDR3. The CDR3: CASSLRGANTEAFF. DNA for the CDR3: TGTGCCAGCAGCTTGCGGGGAGCCAACACTGAAGCTTTCTTT.

The V call is TRBV7-6, the J call TRBJ2-3, with 11 nucleotides matching TRBD2. CDR1 and CDR2 (germline): SGHVS, FNYEAQ. The CDR3 loop spans 21 amino acids. Losses at the gene ends were 2 bases for V and 0 bases for J; bases not matched to a gene: 16. CDR3 bases: TGTGCCAGCAGCTTAAGGGCCCCTAGCGGGGGGCACCCCTCTAGCACAGATACGCAGTATTTT. This encodes CASSLRAPSGGHPSSTDTQYF.

The CDR3 protein is CASSGGLAGITNEQFF. CDR3 in DNA: TGTGCCAGCAGTGGGGGACTAGCGGGAATTACCAATGAGCAGTTCTTC. This chain links TRBV28 with TRBJ2-1; 13 bases line up with TRBD2. CDR1 MDHEN and CDR2 SYDVKM come from the germline V gene. There are 16 residues in the CDR3. The trim removed 5 bases at V and 6 bases at J, leaving 7 bases unmatched.

The chain links TRBV14 to TRBJ1-1, with a possible D match to TRBD1 (5 bases). The CDR3 length is 15 residues. The germline V and J ends were trimmed by 2 bases and 2 bases, with 12 bases remaining between them. Germline lookup yields CDR1 SGHDN and CDR2 FVKESK. CDR3 protein: CASSQLGEGNTEAFF. As DNA, the CDR3 is TGTGCCAGCAGCCAACTAGGGGAGGGAAACACTGAAGCTTTCTTT. Variable domain in full (rest from reference TRBV14 and TRBJ1-1): EAGVTQFPSHSVIEKGQTVTLRCDPISGHDNLYWYRRVMGKEIKFLLHFVKESKQDESGMPNNRFLAERTGGTYSTLKVQPAELEDSGVYFCASSQLGEGNTEAFFGQGTRLTVV.

This clone is a singleton in its sample. The V call is TRBV29-1, the J call TRBJ1-2; 7 nucleotides line up with TRBD1. This CDR3 is 13 amino acids long. The junction had 8 bases not matched to a gene; V was cut back by 7 bases and J by 3 bases. CDR1 and CDR2 (germline): SQVTM, ANQGSEA. As DNA, the CDR3 is TGCAGCGCTAATGCGGGGACAGACTATGGCTACACCTTC. Its protein is CSANAGTDYGYTF.

CDR3 loop: CASSLSGGDTQYF. The CDR3 nucleotides are TGTGCCAGCAGCTTATCTGGCGGAGATACGCAGTATTTT. The chain has TRBV7-3 and TRBJ2-3, with no clear D. Looked up from germline, CDR1 is SGHTA and CDR2 is FQGTGA. The V and J ends lost 2 bases and 5 bases respectively, with 8 bases between them. The CDR3 is made up of 13 amino acids.